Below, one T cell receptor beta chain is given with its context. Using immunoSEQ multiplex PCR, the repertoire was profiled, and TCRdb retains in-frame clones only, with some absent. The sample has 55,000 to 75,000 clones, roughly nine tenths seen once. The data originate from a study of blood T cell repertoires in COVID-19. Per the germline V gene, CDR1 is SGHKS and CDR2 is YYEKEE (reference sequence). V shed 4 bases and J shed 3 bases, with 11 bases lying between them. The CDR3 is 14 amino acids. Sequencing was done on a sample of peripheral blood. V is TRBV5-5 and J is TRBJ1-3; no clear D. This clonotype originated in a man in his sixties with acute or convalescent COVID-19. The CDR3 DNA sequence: TGTGCCAGCAGCCTAGGTCCCGGTGGAAACACCATATATTTT. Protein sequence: CASSLGPGGNTIYF.